The 10 T cell receptor beta chains listed next were all sequenced from one sample in a study of Ad26.COV2.S vaccination and SARS-CoV-2 variants. Method: immunoSEQ multiplex PCR; TCRdb's copy keeps in-frame clones and lacks some. The data show hundreds of thousands of clones, 90% to 95% seen once. This specimen consisted of peripheral blood, obtained after recovery from COVID-19. These receptors all come from a human donor who had recovered from COVID-19.

This chain joins TRBV7-9 and TRBJ2-5, with TRBD2 matching 14 bases. CDR1 is SEHNR, CDR2 FQNEAQ, per germline (reference sequence). The CDR3 sequence is 18 residues long. The ends lost 1 base at V and 2 bases at J; junction bases unmatched: 6. The CDR3 spells CASSLVRTSGGKQETQYF. CDR3 DNA sequence: TGTGCCAGCAGCTTAGTTCGGACTAGCGGGGGGAAACAAGAGACCCAGTACTTC.

J is TRBJ1-1 and V is TRBV9; tentative D call: TRBD1 (6 bases). CDR1 is SGDLS and CDR2 is YYNGEE in the germline V gene. CDR3 length: 16 amino acids. Trimming took 2 bases from V and 4 from J, leaving 18 bases between them. The CDR3 bases are TGTGCCAGCAGCGTCCAGGCGACACCCAGGGGCACTGAAGCTTTCTTT. It specifies CASSVQATPRGTEAFF.

This chain links TRBV19 with TRBJ1-2, with a tentative D call TRBD1 (6 bases). The CDR3 length is 15 residues. Trimming took off 5 bases at V and 3 bases at J, with 16 bases between the two ends. CDR1 is LNHDA, CDR2 SQIVND, per germline (reference sequence). DNA of the CDR3: TGTGCCAGTAGTCCCCAGGAGGGGGGACACTATGGCTACACCTTC. This gives the protein CASSPQEGGHYGYTF.

V usage is TRBV6-5 and J usage is TRBJ1-2; D not certain. V lost 2 bases, J lost 10 bases, and 14 bases lay in between. There are 13 residues in the CDR3. Germline values: CDR1 MNHEY, CDR2 SVGAGI. The CDR3 loop reads CASSYGRRRDYTF. In DNA form, the CDR3 reads TGTGCCAGCAGTTACGGTCGGAGGCGGGACTACACCTTC.

The V gene is TRBV5-1, the J gene TRBJ2-1; 8 bases align to TRBD1. Germline trimming cut 1 base from V and 3 bases from J; bases unmatched to any gene: 3. The germline gives CDR1 SGHRS, CDR2 YFSETQ. The CDR3 has 15 residues. The CDR3 nucleotides are TGCGCCAGCAGCTTGCGGACAGGGTACTACAATGAGCAGTTCTTC. This sequence encodes CASSLRTGYYNEQFF.

The rearrangement uses TRBV7-9 and TRBJ1-1; D possibly corresponds to TRBD1 (5 bases). V shed 1 base and J shed 4 bases, with 13 bases lying between them. Germline CDR1 and CDR2: SEHNR and FQNEAQ (reference sequence). CDR3 length equals 15 residues. The DNA for the CDR3 is TGTGCCAGCAGCTTAGTTGGGGGAGAAGGCACTGAAGCTTTCTTT. Translation gives CASSLVGGEGTEAFF.

The chain uses TRBV2 and TRBJ1-1, with 7 positions matching TRBD1. Trimming cost V 4 bases and J 3 bases; bases outside gene matches: 5. The CDR3 is made up of 14 amino acids. Germline V lookup: CDR1 SNHLY, CDR2 FYNNEI. CDR3 sequence: CASSGQGFYTEAFF. The CDR3 DNA reads TGTGCCAGCAGTGGACAGGGCTTTTACACTGAAGCTTTCTTT.

The chain links TRBV19 to TRBJ1-1, with D maybe TRBD1 (5 bases). Germline CDR1 reads LNHDA; CDR2 reads SQIVND (reference sequence). V lost 9 bases, J lost 8 bases, and 19 bases lay in between. The CDR3 has 13 amino acids. The CDR3 reads CASTAPSKGEAFF. CDR3 bases: TGTGCCAGCACTGCACCGTCCAAGGGGGAAGCTTTCTTT.

This rearrangement joins TRBV12-5 to TRBJ2-5; no clear D. The CDR3 is 12 residues long. CDR1 is LGHNT, CDR2 FRNRAP, per germline. V lost 7 bases to trimming and J lost 7 bases, with 13 bases between them. The CDR3 DNA follows: TGTGCTAGTGCCGTCGACCCCGGGACCCAGTACTTC. This sequence encodes CASAVDPGTQYF.

This chain connects TRBV2 to TRBJ1-2, with D perhaps matching TRBD1 (5 bases). From germline, CDR1 is SNHLY and CDR2 FYNNEI. The CDR3 covers 16 residues. The V and J ends lost 10 bases and 0 bases respectively, with 21 bases between them. CDR3 in DNA: TGTGCCACCCCGCCGGATGGGGGAACCGCTAACTATGGCTACACCTTC. Residues: CATPPDGGTANYGYTF.